This T cell receptor beta chain was identified during a study of chemoradiotherapy in HPV16-positive cancers. Libraries were prepared by immunoSEQ multiplex PCR; TCRdb keeps only in-frame clonotypes and omits some of them. Here the sample spans approximately 32,000 clones, around 77% being singletons. This CDR3 is 15 amino acids long. CDR1 is SGHNT, CDR2 YYREEE, per germline (reference sequence). V was pared by 4 bases and J by 3 bases, with 7 bases of the junction left unmatched. Samples were taken several times over chemoradiotherapy. The sequenced sample was blood, obtained from a patient who underwent chemoradiotherapy. The origin of this receptor is a human donor with HPV-associated anogenital cancer. This chain joins TRBV5-4 and TRBJ1-3, with 7 bases that match TRBD1. CDR3 sequence: CASSVRGLYGNTIYF. CDR3 nucleotide sequence: TGTGCCAGCAGCGTAAGGGGGCTCTATGGAAACACCATATATTTT.